What follows is one TCR beta chain and its context. The target antigen is unknown. The CDR3 sequence is 19 residues long. Germline V gene sequence: CDR1 SEHNR, CDR2 FQNEAQ (reference sequence). V gave up 3 bases and J gave up 0 bases; unmatched junction bases: 4. TCRdb keeps only in-frame clones here, not all; method: immunoSEQ multiplex PCR. The table lists 90,000 to 130,000 clones, roughly 80% of them singletons. These data come from a study of PD-1 blockade in mismatch repair-deficient tumors. Across the study: Patients had about a dozen mismatch repair-deficient cancer types, all previously treated and progressing. Findings and limits, study-wide: Tumor-resident clones, often absent from pretreatment blood, expanded after pembrolizumab and then contracted.

PCR or immunohistochemistry showed mismatch repair deficiency in every enrolled patient. The TCR was taken from an adult with mismatch repair-deficient cancer. The rearrangement uses TRBV7-9 and TRBJ2-2; TRBD2 matches 16 bases. This material consisted of peripheral blood, taken about 60 weeks after starting pembrolizumab. CDR3 in amino acids: CASSFGGTSGRANTGELFF. The CDR3 DNA reads as TGTGCCAGCAGCTTCGGGGGGACTAGCGGGAGGGCGAACACCGGGGAGCTGTTTTTT.